The entry below describes one TCR beta chain. The junction does not match germline at one end; this may be a read error. This entry is derived from a study of T-cell reconstitution after alpha-beta-depleted transplantation in children. For TCRbeta, the library was prepared with unique molecular identifiers. Via MiXCR, TCRdb re-called the PCR reads, giving one row per CDR3 protein. The profile shows 300,000 to 400,000 distinct CDR3 sequences, 10% to 15% of them singletons. Germline V gene sequence: CDR1 LGHNA, CDR2 YNFKEQ. The CDR3 has 13 residues. This receptor was obtained from a human donor who donated a stem cell graft to a child with Fanconi anemia. This sequence joins TRBV4-2 and TRBJ2-1; D ambiguous. Sequencing was performed on PBMCs, taken from the stem cell graft. This chain's CDR3 is CVSSQDTNNEQFF. CDR3 coding DNA: TGTGTCAGCAGCCAAGATACTAACAATGAGCAGTTCTTC.